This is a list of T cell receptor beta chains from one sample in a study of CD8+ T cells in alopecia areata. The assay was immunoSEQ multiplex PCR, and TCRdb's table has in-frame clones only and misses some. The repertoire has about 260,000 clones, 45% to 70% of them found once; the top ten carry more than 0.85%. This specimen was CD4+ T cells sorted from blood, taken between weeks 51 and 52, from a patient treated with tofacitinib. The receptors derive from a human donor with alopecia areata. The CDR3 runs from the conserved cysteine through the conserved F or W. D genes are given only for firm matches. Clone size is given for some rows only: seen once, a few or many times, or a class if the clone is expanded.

TGTGCCAGCAGGAAAGACGGCAATCAGCCCCAGCATTTT,CASRKDGNQPQHF,TRBJ1-5,NA,NA,13,TRBV2
TGTGCCAGCAGCCGGGACTCGAACACCGGGGAGCTGTTTTTT,CASSRDSNTGELFF,TRBJ2-2,NA,few,14,TRBV5-6
TGTGCCAGCAGCTCCGGGACAGGAGGCCAAGAGACCCAGTACTTC,CASSSGTGGQETQYF,TRBJ2-5,TRBD1,few,15,TRBV7-9
TGTGCCTGGAGTGTACTGATTGGCAGCTACACCTTC,CAWSVLIGSYTF,TRBJ1-2,NA,NA,12,TRBV30
TGTGCCAGTAGTATGTCTCCAGGGGCTGGCACTGAAGCTTTCTTT,CASSMSPGAGTEAFF,TRBJ1-1,NA,NA,15,TRBV19
TGTGCCAGCTCACCACACTGGGGACAGGTCGCTGACAAGCAGTACTTC,CASSPHWGQVADKQYF,TRBJ2-7,TRBD1,NA,16,TRBV18
TGTGCCAGCAGCCCAGGACAGGGGAGCACAGATACGCAGTATTTT,CASSPGQGSTDTQYF,TRBJ2-3,TRBD1,NA,15,TRBV7-2
TGCGCCAGCAGAACACAGGATTTTATGGGCTACACCTTC,CASRTQDFMGYTF,TRBJ1-2,NA,few,13,TRBV10-2
TGCAGCGCGTCCCGGGACAGCACTAACTATGGCTACACCTTC,CSASRDSTNYGYTF,TRBJ1-2,TRBD1,NA,14,TRBV29-1
TGTGCCTCGGGACTCACAGCGGGGCAGCCCCAGCATTTT,CASGLTAGQPQHF,TRBJ1-5,NA,NA,13,TRBV30
TGTGCCAGCAGCTTAGGAGGGATCGAGACCCAGTACTTC,CASSLGGIETQYF,TRBJ2-5,NA,NA,13,TRBV7-9
TGCAGCGTTGGAAGGGGAACGGGTCAGCCCCAGCATTTT,CSVGRGTGQPQHF,TRBJ1-5,NA,few,13,TRBV29-1
TGTGCCAGCAGCGGAAGGGGCGGACAGGGGAGCGAGACCCAGTACTTC,CASSGRGGQGSETQYF,TRBJ2-5,TRBD1,few,16,TRBV7-9
TGCAGCGTTGGGCCGGTTGTGGGCGGAGAGACCCAGTACTTC,CSVGPVVGGETQYF,TRBJ2-5,NA,NA,14,TRBV29-1
TGTGCCATCAGTGACGATGGGATTAGTGAAAAACTGTTTTTT,CAISDDGISEKLFF,TRBJ1-4,NA,few,14,TRBV10-3
TGTGCCAGCAGCTTGGCAGACAGGTTCGGAGAGACCCAGTACTTC,CASSLADRFGETQYF,TRBJ2-5,NA,NA,15,TRBV5-6
TGTGCCAGCAGCCTCAGCACCGGGGAGCTGTTTTTT,CASSLSTGELFF,TRBJ2-2,NA,NA,12,TRBV5-4
TGTGCCTGGAGTGTACAAGGAGAGACCCAGTACTTC,CAWSVQGETQYF,TRBJ2-5,NA,NA,12,TRBV30
TGTGCCAGCTCACCACAGGGGGGTACATCCTACAATGAGCAGTTCTTC,CASSPQGGTSYNEQFF,TRBJ2-1,NA,NA,16,TRBV18
TGTGCCAGCAGTGTATCGGGACAGCCAAATTCACCCCTCCACTTT,CASSVSGQPNSPLHF,TRBJ1-6,TRBD1,NA,15,TRBV27
TGTGCCAGCAGTGAATTGACAGGGGGAAATCAGCCCCAGCATTTT,CASSELTGGNQPQHF,TRBJ1-5,TRBD1,NA,15,TRBV2
TGTGCTAGTGGTTTGTCCTATGAGCAGTTCTTC,CASGLSYEQFF,TRBJ2-1,NA,NA,11,TRBV12-5
TGTGCCAGCAGCTTTTCGTTGCAGGAGACCCAGTACTTC,CASSFSLQETQYF,TRBJ2-5,NA,NA,13,TRBV11-2
TGTGCCAGCTCACCACTGACACTAGCGGGGACTTACAATGAGCAGTTCTTC,CASSPLTLAGTYNEQFF,TRBJ2-1,TRBD2,NA,17,TRBV18
TGCAGCGTCCAGGAGTCCTTCACAGATACGCAGTATTTT,CSVQESFTDTQYF,TRBJ2-3,NA,NA,13,TRBV29-1
TGCAGCGTTGAAAACAGCTACTCCTACGAGCAGTACTTC,CSVENSYSYEQYF,TRBJ2-7,NA,NA,13,TRBV29-1
TGTGCCAGCAGAGAGGGGGAGAACACTGAAGCTTTCTTT,CASREGENTEAFF,TRBJ1-1,NA,NA,13,TRBV2
TGTGCCGGCGAGAAGGCCTCTGGAAACACCATATATTTT,CAGEKASGNTIYF,TRBJ1-3,NA,few,13,TRBV30
TGTGCCTCCGAGACAGGGGGCTTCGGGGAGCAGTACTTC,CASETGGFGEQYF,TRBJ2-7,TRBD1,NA,13,TRBV30
TGCAGCGTCCGTTCCAGGCGAGTCCCCTACGAGCAGTACTTC,CSVRSRRVPYEQYF,TRBJ2-7,NA,NA,14,TRBV29-1
TGTGCCAGCAGTCCCGGACAGCGGAATGAAAAACTGTTTTTT,CASSPGQRNEKLFF,TRBJ1-4,NA,few,14,TRBV7-9
TGTGCCAGCACTCGGGGGGGGCCCCAGCATTTT,CASTRGGPQHF,TRBJ1-5,NA,NA,11,TRBV2
TGCAGCGTTGAAATAGCCCCTTCGTCCGAGGGACTCAGCTCTGGAAACACCATATATTTT,CSVEIAPSSEGLSSGNTIYF,TRBJ1-3,NA,NA,20,TRBV29-1
TGTGCCAGCAACCTTCTCGGGACAATGACCTACGAGCAGTACTTC,CASNLLGTMTYEQYF,TRBJ2-7,NA,NA,15,TRBV2
TGCAGCGTGACAGGGGCAGGAGGTACGCAGTATTTT,CSVTGAGGTQYF,TRBJ2-3,TRBD1,few,12,TRBV29-1
TGCAGCGCGACGCTCCGACAGGGGGCCTACGAGCAGTACTTC,CSATLRQGAYEQYF,TRBJ2-7,TRBD1,NA,14,TRBV29-1
TGTGCCAGCAGTTACGACTTATCCGTGGAAGAGACCCAGTACTTC,CASSYDLSVEETQYF,TRBJ2-5,NA,once,15,TRBV6-5
TGCGCCAGCAGCCAAGCCCCGACAGGGGGCGCGGGAAATGAGCAGTTCTTC,CASSQAPTGGAGNEQFF,TRBJ2-1,TRBD1,NA,17,TRBV4-1